The rows below give T cell receptor beta chains drawn from one sample of a study of shared clonotypes between healthy human individuals. The method was immunoSEQ multiplex PCR; TCRdb's version includes in-frame clones alone and lacks a portion of them. Altogether around 2.3 million clones are present, under 97% being singletons, with the ten largest covering around 0.13%. Material for sequencing was naive CD4+ T cells sorted from blood. The receptor set was obtained from a man between 18 and 35 years old in good health. CDR3s include the opening cysteine and the closing phenylalanine or tryptophan. A D gene is named only where the DNA matches it firmly.

V gene	J gene	D gene	CDR3 length	CDR3 protein	CDR3 DNA
TRBV6-5	TRBJ1-3	TRBD1	16	CASSYSYGTADNTIYF	TGTGCCAGCAGTTACTCGTATGGGACAGCCGACAACACCATATATTTT
TRBV7-2	TRBJ1-4	.	14	CASSFGHANEKLFF	TGTGCCAGCAGCTTTGGGCACGCGAATGAAAAACTGTTTTTT
TRBV12-5	TRBJ2-1	TRBD2	17	CASGLGGTSGTYREQFF	TGTGCTAGTGGTTTGGGCGGGACTAGCGGTACCTACAGGGAGCAGTTCTTC
TRBV14	TRBJ2-5	.	12	CASSQRPETQYF	TGTGCCAGCAGCCAACGTCCAGAGACCCAGTACTTC
TRBV19	TRBJ2-7	.	15	CASSIGTRGGHEQYF	TGTGCCAGTAGTATAGGTACTCGAGGGGGACACGAGCAGTACTTC
TRBV6-1	TRBJ2-2	.	15	CASKLDDPGTGELFF	TGTGCCAGCAAACTTGACGACCCGGGGACCGGGGAGCTGTTTTTT
TRBV6-4	TRBJ2-1	.	16	CASSDSWDSSYNEQFF	TGTGCCAGCAGTGACTCTTGGGATAGCTCCTACAATGAGCAGTTCTTC
TRBV7-2	TRBJ2-5	.	10	CASTEETQYF	TGTGCCAGCACGGAGGAGACCCAGTACTTC
TRBV19	TRBJ1-1	.	13	CASSTNSGAEAFF	TGTGCCAGTAGTACAAACAGTGGCGCTGAAGCTTTCTTT
TRBV27	TRBJ2-3	.	14	CASSLSGGTDTQYF	TGTGCCAGCAGTTTATCGGGGGGCACAGATACGCAGTATTTT
TRBV6-4	TRBJ2-7	.	14	CASSERPGTYEQYF	TGTGCCAGCAGTGAGAGGCCTGGCACCTACGAGCAGTACTTC